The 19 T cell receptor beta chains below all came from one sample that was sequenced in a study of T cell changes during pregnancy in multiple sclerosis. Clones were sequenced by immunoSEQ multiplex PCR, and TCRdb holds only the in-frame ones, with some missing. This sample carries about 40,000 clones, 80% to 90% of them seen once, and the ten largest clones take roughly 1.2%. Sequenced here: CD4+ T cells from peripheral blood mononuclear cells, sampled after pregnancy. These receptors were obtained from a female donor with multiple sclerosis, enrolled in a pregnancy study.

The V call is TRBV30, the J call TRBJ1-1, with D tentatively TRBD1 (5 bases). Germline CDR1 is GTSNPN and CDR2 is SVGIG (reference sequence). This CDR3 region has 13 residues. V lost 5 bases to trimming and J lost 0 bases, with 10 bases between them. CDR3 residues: CAWSGSVNTEAFF. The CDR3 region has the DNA TGTGCCTGGTCAGGGTCCGTGAACACTGAAGCTTTCTTT.

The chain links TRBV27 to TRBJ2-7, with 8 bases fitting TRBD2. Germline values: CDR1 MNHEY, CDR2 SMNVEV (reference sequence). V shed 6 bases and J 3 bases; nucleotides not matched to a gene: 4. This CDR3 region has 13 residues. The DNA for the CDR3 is TGTGCCAGCAGCCGGACTAGCCTCTACGAGCAGTACTTC. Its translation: CASSRTSLYEQYF.

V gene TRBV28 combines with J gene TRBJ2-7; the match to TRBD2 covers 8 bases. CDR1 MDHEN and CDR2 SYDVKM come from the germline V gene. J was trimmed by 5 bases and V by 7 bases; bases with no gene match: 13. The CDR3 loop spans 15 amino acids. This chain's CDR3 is CASIPGLAFSNEQYF. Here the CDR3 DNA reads TGTGCCAGCATTCCAGGACTAGCTTTTTCTAACGAGCAGTACTTC.

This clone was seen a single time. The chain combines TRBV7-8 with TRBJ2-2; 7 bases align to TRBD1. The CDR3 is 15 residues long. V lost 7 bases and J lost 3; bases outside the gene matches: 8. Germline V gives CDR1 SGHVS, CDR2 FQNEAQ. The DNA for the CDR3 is TGTGCCAGCATCTCTGGGACAGATCACACCGGGGAGCTGTTTTTT. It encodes CASISGTDHTGELFF.

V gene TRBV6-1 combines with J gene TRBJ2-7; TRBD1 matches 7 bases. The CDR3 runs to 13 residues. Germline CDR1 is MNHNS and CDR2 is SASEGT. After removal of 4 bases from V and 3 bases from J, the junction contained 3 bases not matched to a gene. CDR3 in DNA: TGTGCCAGCAGTGGGACAGGTTACTACGAGCAGTACTTC. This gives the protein CASSGTGYYEQYF.

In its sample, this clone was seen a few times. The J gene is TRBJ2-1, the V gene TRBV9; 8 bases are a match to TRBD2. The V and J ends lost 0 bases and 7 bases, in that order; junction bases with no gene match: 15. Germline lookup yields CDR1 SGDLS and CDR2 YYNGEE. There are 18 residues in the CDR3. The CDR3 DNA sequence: TGTGCCAGCAGCGTAGCGGCCGGGGGCGGGGGGAAAGCGAATGAGCAGTTCTTC. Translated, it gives CASSVAAGGGGKANEQFF.

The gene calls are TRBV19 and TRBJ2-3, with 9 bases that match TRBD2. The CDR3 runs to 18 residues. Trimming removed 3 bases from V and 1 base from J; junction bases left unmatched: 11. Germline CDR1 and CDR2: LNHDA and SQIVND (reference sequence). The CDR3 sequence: CASSIWRAGGLGTDTQYF. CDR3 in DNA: TGTGCCAGTAGTATCTGGAGGGCGGGAGGGCTTGGCACAGATACGCAGTATTTT.

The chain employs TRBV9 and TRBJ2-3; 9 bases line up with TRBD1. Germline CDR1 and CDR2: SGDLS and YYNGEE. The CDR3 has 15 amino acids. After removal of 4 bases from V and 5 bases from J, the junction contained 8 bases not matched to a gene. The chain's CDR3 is CASSRGTGRGDTQYF. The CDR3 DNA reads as TGTGCCAGCAGCCGAGGGACAGGGAGGGGAGATACGCAGTATTTT. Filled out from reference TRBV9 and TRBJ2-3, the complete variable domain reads DSGVTQTPKHLITATGQRVTLRCSPRSGDLSVYWYQQSLDQGLQFLIQYYNGEERAKGNILERFSAQQFPDLHSELNLSSLELGDSALYFCASSRGTGRGDTQYFGPGTRLTVL.

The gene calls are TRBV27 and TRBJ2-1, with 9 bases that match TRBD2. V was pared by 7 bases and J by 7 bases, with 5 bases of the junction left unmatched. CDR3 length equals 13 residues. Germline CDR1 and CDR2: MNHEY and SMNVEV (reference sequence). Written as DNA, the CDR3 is TGTGCCAGCACGCGGGAGGGAGGGAATGAGCAGTTCTTC. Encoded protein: CASTREGGNEQFF.

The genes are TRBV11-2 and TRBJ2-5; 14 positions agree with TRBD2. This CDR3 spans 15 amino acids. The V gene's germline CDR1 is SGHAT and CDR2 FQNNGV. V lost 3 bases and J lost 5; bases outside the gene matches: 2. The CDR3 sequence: CASSLTSGRAETQYF. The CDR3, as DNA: TGTGCCAGCAGCTTGACTAGCGGGAGGGCGGAGACCCAGTACTTC. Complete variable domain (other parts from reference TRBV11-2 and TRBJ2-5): EAGVAQSPRYKIIEKRQSVAFWCNPISGHATLYWYQQILGQGPKLLIQFQNNGVVDDSQLPKDRFSAERLKGVDSTLKIQPAKLEDSAVYLCASSLTSGRAETQYFGPGTRLLVL.

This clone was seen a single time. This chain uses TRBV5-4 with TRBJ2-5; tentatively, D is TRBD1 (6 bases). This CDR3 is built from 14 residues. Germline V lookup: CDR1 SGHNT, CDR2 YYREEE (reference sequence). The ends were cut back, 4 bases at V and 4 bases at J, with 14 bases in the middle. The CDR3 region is CASSQSRRGETQYF. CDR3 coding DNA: TGTGCCAGCAGCCAGTCGCGCAGGGGAGAGACCCAGTACTTC.

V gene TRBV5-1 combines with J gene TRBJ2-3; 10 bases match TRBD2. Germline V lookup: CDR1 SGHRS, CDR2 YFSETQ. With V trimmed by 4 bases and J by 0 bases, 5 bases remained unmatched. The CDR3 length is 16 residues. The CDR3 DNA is TGCGCCAGCAGCCCACGAGCGGGAGGGAGCACAGATACGCAGTATTTT. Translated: CASSPRAGGSTDTQYF.

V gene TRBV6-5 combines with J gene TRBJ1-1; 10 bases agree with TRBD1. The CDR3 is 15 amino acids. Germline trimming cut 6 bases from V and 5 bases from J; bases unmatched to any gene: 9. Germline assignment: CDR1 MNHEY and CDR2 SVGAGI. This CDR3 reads CASRFSDRGPTEAFF. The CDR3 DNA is TGTGCCAGCAGATTCTCAGACAGGGGGCCTACTGAAGCTTTCTTT.

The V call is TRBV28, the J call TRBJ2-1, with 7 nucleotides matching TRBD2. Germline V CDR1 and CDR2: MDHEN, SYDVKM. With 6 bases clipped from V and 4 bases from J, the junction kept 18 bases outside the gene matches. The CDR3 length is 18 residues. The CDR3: CASSHNTRRLAGYNEQFF. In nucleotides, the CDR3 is TGTGCCAGCAGCCACAATACGAGGAGACTAGCCGGGTACAATGAGCAGTTCTTC.

CDR3 sequence reads: CASSFGSVLYEQYF. The CDR3 nucleotides read TGTGCCAGCAGCTTCGGCAGCGTCCTTTACGAGCAGTACTTC. This chain connects TRBV7-2 to TRBJ2-7; D remains unclear. V lost 3 bases to trimming and J lost 4 bases, with 13 bases between them. The germline gives CDR1 SGHTA, CDR2 FQGNSA. The CDR3 totals 14 residues.

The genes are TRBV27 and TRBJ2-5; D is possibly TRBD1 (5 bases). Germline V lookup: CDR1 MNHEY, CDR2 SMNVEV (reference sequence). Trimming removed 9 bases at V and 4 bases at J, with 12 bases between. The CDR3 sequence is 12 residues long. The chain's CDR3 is CARPWQGETQYF. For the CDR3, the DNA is TGTGCCAGGCCGTGGCAGGGAGAGACCCAGTACTTC.

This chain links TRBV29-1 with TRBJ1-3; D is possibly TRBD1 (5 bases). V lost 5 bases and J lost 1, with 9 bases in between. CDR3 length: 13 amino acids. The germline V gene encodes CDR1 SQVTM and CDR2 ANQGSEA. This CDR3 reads CSVQPGSGNTIYF. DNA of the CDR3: TGCAGCGTTCAACCAGGGTCTGGAAACACCATATATTTT.

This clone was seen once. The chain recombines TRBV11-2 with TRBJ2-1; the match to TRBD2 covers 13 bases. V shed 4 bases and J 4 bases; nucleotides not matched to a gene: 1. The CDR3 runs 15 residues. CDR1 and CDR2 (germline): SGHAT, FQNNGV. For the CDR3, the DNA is TGTGCCAGCAGCTCGGGACTAGCGGGATACAATGAGCAGTTCTTC. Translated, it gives CASSSGLAGYNEQFF.

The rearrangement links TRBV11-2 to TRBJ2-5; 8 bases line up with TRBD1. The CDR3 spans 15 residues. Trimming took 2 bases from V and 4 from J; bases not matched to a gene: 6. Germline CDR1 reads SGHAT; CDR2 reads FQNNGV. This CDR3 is CASSLLRTGRETQYF. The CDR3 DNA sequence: TGTGCCAGCAGCTTATTGAGGACAGGGAGAGAGACCCAGTACTTC.